Sequencing of this T cell receptor beta chain was carried out in a study of blood T cell repertoires in COVID-19. Study at large: COVID-19 samples collected from the United States, Italy and Spain covered acute and convalescent phases. T cells, B-cell-depleted T cells, or PBMCs provided the cDNA or gDNA that served as material.

Assay: immunoSEQ multiplex PCR; the TCRdb copy retains only in-frame clones and omits some. Of about 370,000 clones listed, about 89% are singletons. The V gene's germline CDR1 is LNHDA and CDR2 SQIVND (reference sequence). The CDR3 runs 10 residues. The Seattle site enrolled patients during active infection and followed them longitudinally. Sequenced material: peripheral blood. This receptor was taken from a woman in her twenties or thirties with COVID-19, enrolled during active disease. V and J are TRBV19 and TRBJ2-7; TRBD2 aligns across 7 bases. DNA for the CDR3: TGTGCAGCGGGGTCCTACGAGCAGTACTTC. Amino acid sequence: CAAGSYEQYF.